Reported below is one T cell receptor beta chain. As yet, its antigen is unknown. This record comes from a study of monozygotic twins with inflammatory bowel disease. UMIs incorporating a 6-nucleotide sample barcode were appended by means of template switching. TCRdb re-called the 5' RACE reads, yielding one record per CDR3 amino acid sequence without DNA. This sample's table has 350,000 to 550,000 distinct CDR3 sequences. Whole-study results and caveats: Results did not support any single strong IBD-associated signal or clonotype. A reduction in TCRbeta diversity (inverse Simpson) was seen in IBD patients relative to healthy co-twins.

Sequencing was performed on blood. The sequence came from a human donor with ulcerative colitis or Crohn's disease, or a healthy co-twin of an affected twin (not recorded which).

This CDR3 reads CASNSRGQGGFNTGELFF. This chain links TRBV14 with TRBJ2-2; as DNA is missing, the TRBD1 call by TCRdb cannot be tested. CDR1 SGHDN and CDR2 FVKESK come from the germline V gene. The CDR3 consists of 18 residues. Filled out from reference TRBV14 and TRBJ2-2, the complete variable domain reads EAGVTQFPSHSVIEKGQTVTLRCDPISGHDNLYWYRRVMGKEIKFLLHFVKESKQDESGMPNNRFLAERTGGTYSTLKVQPAELEDSGVYFCASNSRGQGGFNTGELFFGEGSRLTVL.